The present TCR beta chain was sequenced within a study of T cells in localized non-small cell lung cancer. Sequencing was performed with immunoSEQ multiplex PCR; in TCRdb, only in-frame clones are kept and a portion is missing. The sample yields about 78,000 clones, approximately 85% seen once. As regards this clone: Its antigen remains unidentified.

Broader study findings: Tumor trailed uninvolved adjacent lung in T cell clonality, which peaked there.

The ends lost 5 bases at V and 3 bases at J; junction bases unmatched: 8. The CDR3 is 16 amino acids. Germline CDR1 and CDR2: KGHSH and LQKENI. Specimen: peripheral blood, collected before any cancer treatment. The V and J genes are TRBV18 and TRBJ1-5; 9 nucleotides match TRBD1. This receptor was obtained from a man aged 35 to 69 with stage I lung adenocarcinoma. The chain's CDR3 is CASSATGGGFNQPQHF. CDR3 nucleotides: TGTGCCAGCTCAGCAACAGGGGGCGGTTTCAATCAGCCCCAGCATTTT.